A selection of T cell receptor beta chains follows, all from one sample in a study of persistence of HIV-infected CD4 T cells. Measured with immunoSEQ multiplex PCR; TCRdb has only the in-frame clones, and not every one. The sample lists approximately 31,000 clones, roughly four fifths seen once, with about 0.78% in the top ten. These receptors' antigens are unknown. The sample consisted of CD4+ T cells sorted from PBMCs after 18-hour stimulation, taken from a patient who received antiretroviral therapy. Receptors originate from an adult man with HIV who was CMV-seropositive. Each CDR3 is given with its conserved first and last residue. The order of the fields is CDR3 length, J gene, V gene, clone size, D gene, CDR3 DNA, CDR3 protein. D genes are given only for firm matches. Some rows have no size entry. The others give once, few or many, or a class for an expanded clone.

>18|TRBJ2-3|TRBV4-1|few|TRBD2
TGCGCCAGCAGCCCGTGGGAGACTAGCGGGACAAGCACAGATACGCAGTATTTT
CASSPWETSGTSTDTQYF
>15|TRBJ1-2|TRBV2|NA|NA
TGTGCCAGCAGTGAAGGGAGAGTTAGAAGGTTTGGCTACACCTTC
CASSEGRVRRFGYTF
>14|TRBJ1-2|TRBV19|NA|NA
TGTGCCAGCAGAGGTTCGGACAGAAACTATGGCTACACCTTC
CASRGSDRNYGYTF
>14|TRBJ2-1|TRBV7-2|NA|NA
TGTGCCAGCAGCTTAGGGGGGGCGGGTAATGAGCAGTTCTTC
CASSLGGAGNEQFF
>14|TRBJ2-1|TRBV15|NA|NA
TGTGCCACCAGCAGAAATCCCTCGGGTCTTCAGCAGTTCTTC
CATSRNPSGLQQFF
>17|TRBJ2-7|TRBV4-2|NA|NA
TGTGCCAGCAGCCAAAGTGATCTGGCGGGGTTCAGCCTGGAGCAGTACTTC
CASSQSDLAGFSLEQYF
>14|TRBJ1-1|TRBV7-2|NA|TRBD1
TGTGCCAGCAGCACGACAGGGGCGGGTACTGAAGCTTTCTTT
CASSTTGAGTEAFF
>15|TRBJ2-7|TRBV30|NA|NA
TGTGCCTGGAACTTCGGGGGGACAGGACCCTACGAGCAGTACTTC
CAWNFGGTGPYEQYF
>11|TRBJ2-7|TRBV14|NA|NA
TGTGCCAGCAGCCAGGGGGCCGAGCAGTACTTC
CASSQGAEQYF
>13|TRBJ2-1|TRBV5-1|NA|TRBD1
TGCGCCAGCAGCTTGGACAGGGGGAATGAGCAGTTCTTC
CASSLDRGNEQFF
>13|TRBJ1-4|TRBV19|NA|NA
TGTGCCAGCTCAGTCCGGGAGGATGAAAAACTGTTTTTT
CASSVREDEKLFF
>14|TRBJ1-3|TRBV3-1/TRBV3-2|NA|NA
TGTGCCAGCAGCACTCAGGGAGGTGGAAACACCATATATTTT
CASSTQGGGNTIYF
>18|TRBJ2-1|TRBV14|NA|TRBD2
TGTGCCAGCAGCCACGGGACTAGCGGGGGAAACTTATACAATGAGCAGTTCTTC
CASSHGTSGGNLYNEQFF
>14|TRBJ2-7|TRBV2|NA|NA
TGTGCCAGCAGGCTACCCGGGCCTTCCTACGAGCAGTACTTC
CASRLPGPSYEQYF
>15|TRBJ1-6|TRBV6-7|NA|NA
TGTGCCAGCAGTAGGGGTCCGGGGAACGGCTCACCCCTCCACTTT
CASSRGPGNGSPLHF
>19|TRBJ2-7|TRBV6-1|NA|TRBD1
TGTGCCAGCAGTGGGGACAGGGGGCAATACGGTGGTGTGGACTACGAGCAGTACTTC
CASSGDRGQYGGVDYEQYF
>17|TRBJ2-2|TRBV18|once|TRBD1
TGTGCCAGCTCACCGCTCCCGGGACAGAGGAACACCGGGGAGCTGTTTTTT
CASSPLPGQRNTGELFF
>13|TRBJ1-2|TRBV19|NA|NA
TGTGCCAGTAGCCTAGGGCAGGGTAGGGGCTACACCTTC
CASSLGQGRGYTF
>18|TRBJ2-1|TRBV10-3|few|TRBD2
TGTGCCATCAGTGAGTCGATTGGGACTAGCGGGGGGTACAATGAGCAGTTCTTC
CAISESIGTSGGYNEQFF
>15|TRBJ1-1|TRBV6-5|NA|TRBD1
TGTGCCAGCAGTTACTCGCACAGGGGTCACACTGAAGCTTTCTTT
CASSYSHRGHTEAFF
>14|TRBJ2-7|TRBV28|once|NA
TGTGCCAGCAGCCCAGGACAGAGATCCTACGAGCAGTACTTC
CASSPGQRSYEQYF
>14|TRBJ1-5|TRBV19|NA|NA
TGTGCCAGTAGTATAGTTTCAGGCAATCAGCCCCAGCATTTT
CASSIVSGNQPQHF
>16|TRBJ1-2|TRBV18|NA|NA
TGTGCCAGCTCACCCCAGGGTGGACTGCCTAACTATGGCTACACCTTC
CASSPQGGLPNYGYTF
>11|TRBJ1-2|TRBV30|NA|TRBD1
TGTGCCTGGGGGACAGGTTATGGCTACACCTTC
CAWGTGYGYTF
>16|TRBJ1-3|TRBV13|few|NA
TGTGCCAGCAGCTTAGGGGGTGCCCTCTCTGGAAACACCATATATTTT
CASSLGGALSGNTIYF
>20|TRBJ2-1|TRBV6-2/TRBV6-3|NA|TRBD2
TGTGCCAGCAGTTTCCCGGGACTAGCGGGGGATCTAAGCTCCTACAATGAGCAGTTCTTC
CASSFPGLAGDLSSYNEQFF
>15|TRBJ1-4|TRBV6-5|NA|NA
TGTGCCAGCAGTAGGGGCGTTACAACTAATGAAAAACTGTTTTTT
CASSRGVTTNEKLFF
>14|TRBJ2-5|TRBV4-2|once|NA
TGTGCCAGCAGCCAAGGACAGAGGGAAGAGACCCAGTACTTC
CASSQGQREETQYF
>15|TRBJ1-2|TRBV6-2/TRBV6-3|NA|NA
TGTGCCAGCAGCCCTGACAATCGAGCTATTCGTGGCTACACCTTC
CASSPDNRAIRGYTF
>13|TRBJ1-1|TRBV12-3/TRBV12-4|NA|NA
TGTGCCAGCAGTTTACAGGGGAAGACTGAAGCTTTCTTT
CASSLQGKTEAFF
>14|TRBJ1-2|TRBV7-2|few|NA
TGTGCCAGCAGCCCAACCCGGCCCCTCTATGGCTACACCTTC
CASSPTRPLYGYTF
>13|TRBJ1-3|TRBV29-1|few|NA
TGCAGCGTTGAACATATCTCTGGAAACACCATATATTTT
CSVEHISGNTIYF
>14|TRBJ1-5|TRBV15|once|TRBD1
TGTGCCACCAGCAGTCGACAGGGGAACTGGCCCCAGCATTTT
CATSSRQGNWPQHF
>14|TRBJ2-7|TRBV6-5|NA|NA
TGTGCCAGCAGTTACGGCGGACGATCCTACGAGCAGTACTTC
CASSYGGRSYEQYF
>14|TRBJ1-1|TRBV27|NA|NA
TGTGCCAGCGGGAAAGACAGGCCGAACACTGAAGCTTTCTTT
CASGKDRPNTEAFF
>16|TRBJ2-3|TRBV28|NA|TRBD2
TGTGCCAGCAGTTTAGGACTAGCGGGGGGAGGTGATACGCAGTATTTT
CASSLGLAGGGDTQYF
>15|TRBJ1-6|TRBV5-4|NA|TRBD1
TGTGCCAGCAGCTTCAAGACAGGGTCAAATTCACCCCTCCACTTT
CASSFKTGSNSPLHF
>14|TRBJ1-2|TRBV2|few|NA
TGTGCCAGCAGTCCCCAGAAAGCTAAATATGGCTACACCTTC
CASSPQKAKYGYTF
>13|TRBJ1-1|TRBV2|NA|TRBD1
TGTGCCAGCAACGAACAGGGGAATGCTGAAGCTTTCTTT
CASNEQGNAEAFF